This T cell receptor (beta chain) was captured in a study of CXCR3-negative and CXCR3-positive naive CD8 T cells (dated by TCRdb to the late 2010s). With respect to the entire study: In total, 130 million to 150 million TRB reads were obtained, which works out to roughly 1.5 +/- 0.3 million reads per library. Diversity and physicochemical repertoire analyses covered approximately 10 donors pooled from two independent experiments. The TRBV-TRBJ cluster analysis covered naive subsets from roughly 5 donors and memory cells from 3 donors.

Details on this clonotype: Its antigen is not yet known.

Data came from a NextSeq 550. The Human TCR Profiling Kit (MiLaboratory) was used to prepare UMI-labeled 5' RACE TRB cDNA libraries. cDNA synthesis used the entire amount of extracted RNA, and PCR amplification then used the entire amount of cDNA produced. The libraries were made side by side, with each library going through the same number of PCR cycles. The study's processing was this. With a requirement of at least two reads per UMI, MIGEC and MiXCR extracted about 50,000 +/- 10,000 unique UMI-labeled TRB cDNA molecules per library. An average of around 40,000 +/- 10,000 functional in-frame TRB CDR3 nucleotide clonotypes without stop codons was found per library. After downsampling to 5000 UMI-labeled TRB molecules per sample, diversity metrics, including normalized Shannon-Wiener and Chao1, were computed in VDJtools. Clonotype-size-weighted physicochemical properties of the central five CDR3 residues (interaction energy, strength, volume and Kidera factor 4) were computed in VDJtools. Each entry corresponds to one CDR3 protein sequence from reads that TCRdb reprocessed, and DNA is not given. The V and J calls come from TCRdb's annotation, not from the publication. The table kept for this sample lists under 150,000 distinct CDR3 sequences. The ten largest clones take up around 0.44% of the sample.

Beyond this particular receptor, the publication reports: Within the same donor, TRBV-TRBJ usage looked similar between naive CXCR3-negative and CXCR3-positive cells, but memory cells had distinct patterns. Compared with CXCR3-negative naive cells, CXCR3-positive naive cells had TRB CDR3s with higher hydrophobicity (lower Kidera factor 4), lower energy, and higher strength and volume indices. Comparably high repertoire diversity was found in both naive subsets, whereas much lower repertoire diversity was found in memory CD8+ T cells. Freshly isolated PBMCs were used for most assays because CXCR3 expression partially decreased after cryopreservation. Because surface CD5, which is linked to self-reactivity in mice, was comparable between the naive subsets, TCR interaction strength was also inferred from TRB CDR3 physicochemical properties.

Each CD8+ T cell subset was flow-sorted in triplicate, with 300,000 or so cells per subset placed directly into RLT lysis buffer. To exclude memory contaminants, naive CD8+ T cells were stringently defined as CD45RO-CCR7+CD27+CD95-. Using standard density gradient centrifugation, peripheral blood mononuclear cells were isolated from buffy coats. A FACSAria III was used to flow-sort naive CXCR3-negative and CXCR3-positive CD8+ T cells. Total RNA was extracted from sorted cells with an RNeasy Mini Kit. Reading from cysteine to phenylalanine, the CDR3 counts 15 amino acids. Only the protein is available. CDR1 and CDR2, per the germline V gene, are SQVTM and ANQGSEA.

The chain is encoded by TRBV29-1 joined to TRBJ2-1; TCRdb lists TRBD2, though no DNA is available to test this call. Sequencing used naive CXCR3+ CD8+ T cells from blood. The cell subset or site tag for this specimen amounts to: CD45RO-CCR7+CD27+CD95- naive CD8+ T cells expressing CXCR3 (TNR3+). The receptor's source is a human donor in good health. Some clones in this sample may be carry-over from other donors' samples. CDR3 protein: CSVSPGLASYNEQFF.